What follows are 8 T cell receptor beta chains derived from one specimen sequenced in a study of early T cells in non-severe SARS-CoV-2 infection. MiXCR, run by TCRdb on the 5' RACE reads, gives a single entry per CDR3 protein. Of around 26,000 distinct CDR3 sequences listed, about 4.6% were seen once; the top ten hold about an eighth. Input material: whole blood. These receptors were taken from an adult who was a healthcare worker with PCR-confirmed SARS-CoV-2 infection or an uninfected control (not recorded which).

This clonotype showed up many times. The CDR3 nucleotides read TGTGCCTGGAACCTCCAGGATGAAAAACTGTTTTTT. Amino acid sequence: CAWNLQDEKLFF. This chain uses TRBV30 with TRBJ1-4; no reliable D call. Trimming took off 4 bases at V and 6 bases at J, with 9 bases between the two ends. The germline gives CDR1 GTSNPN, CDR2 SVGIG (reference sequence). This CDR3 spans 12 amino acids.

Within the sample, this clonotype is medium-sized. The CDR3 nucleotides are TGTGCCAGCAGCTTAGGCTTAGATACGCAGTATTTT. This translates into CASSLGLDTQYF. This chain links TRBV7-8 with TRBJ2-3; D is uncertain. CDR1 is SGHVS and CDR2 is FQNEAQ in the germline V gene. The CDR3 extends over 12 amino acids. Trimming removed 1 base from V and 5 bases from J, with 4 bases in between.

This clonotype was observed many times. J is TRBJ2-7 and V is TRBV9, with TRBD1 identical over 7 bases. Germline lookup yields CDR1 SGDLS and CDR2 YYNGEE. This CDR3 region has 14 residues. J gave up 5 bases and V 4 bases, and 9 bases lay outside the gene matches. This CDR3 is CASSLRGGGDEQYF. Here the CDR3 DNA reads TGTGCCAGCAGCTTGAGAGGGGGCGGTGACGAGCAGTACTTC.

This clonotype was recorded at least ten times. The genes are TRBV7-3 and TRBJ2-1; a possible D gene is TRBD1 (5 bases). Germline CDR1 SGHTA, CDR2 FQGTGA. The CDR3 runs 15 residues. V was shortened by 5 bases and J by 0 bases, with 11 bases between the two germline ends. The CDR3: CASSRQSSSYNEQFF. CDR3 DNA sequence: TGTGCCAGCAGCCGACAGAGTAGCTCCTACAATGAGCAGTTCTTC.

This rearrangement joins TRBV20-1 to TRBJ2-3; 13 positions agree with TRBD2. The CDR3 sequence is 17 residues long. Germline V gives CDR1 DFQATT, CDR2 SNEGSKA (reference sequence). Trimming cost V 0 bases and J 3 bases; bases outside gene matches: 6. This chain's CDR3 is CSARDYTSGRGTDTQYF. Written as DNA, the CDR3 is TGCAGTGCTAGAGACTACACTAGCGGGAGGGGTACAGATACGCAGTATTTT.

In its sample, this clonotype was seen many times. J is TRBJ2-3 and V is TRBV18, with D maybe TRBD2 (6 bases). Trimming stripped 5 bases from V and 3 bases from J, with 6 bases between. The CDR3 covers 12 residues. Germline V gene data show CDR1 as KGHSH and CDR2 as LQKENI. CDR3 region: CASSAGTDTQYF. The CDR3, as DNA: TGTGCCAGCTCAGCGGGGACAGATACGCAGTATTTT.

This chain joins TRBV20-1 and TRBJ1-2; TRBD1 matches at 9 bases. CDR1 is DFQATT and CDR2 is SNEGSKA in the germline V gene (reference sequence). The V gene end was trimmed by 6 bases and the J gene end by 6 bases; junction bases not matched to a gene: 5. The CDR3 contains 12 residues. This chain's CDR3 is CSAWGTGNGYTF. The CDR3, as DNA: TGCAGTGCCTGGGGGACAGGGAATGGCTACACCTTC.

J is TRBJ2-3 and V is TRBV7-2; tentatively, D is TRBD1 (5 bases). The CDR3 consists of 15 residues. Germline V gene data show CDR1 as SGHTA and CDR2 as FQGNSA. V dropped 0 bases and J dropped 3 bases, with 10 bases sitting between them. As DNA, the CDR3 is TGTGCCAGCAGCTTAGCAGGCGCAGGGACAGATACGCAGTATTTT. Amino acid sequence: CASSLAGAGTDTQYF. Full variable domain (missing parts from reference TRBV7-2 and TRBJ2-3): GAGVSQSPSNKVTEKGKDVELRCDPISGHTALYWYRQSLGQGLEFLIYFQGNSAPDKSGLPSDRFSAERTGGSVSTLTIQRTQQEDSAVYLCASSLAGAGTDTQYFGPGTRLTVL.